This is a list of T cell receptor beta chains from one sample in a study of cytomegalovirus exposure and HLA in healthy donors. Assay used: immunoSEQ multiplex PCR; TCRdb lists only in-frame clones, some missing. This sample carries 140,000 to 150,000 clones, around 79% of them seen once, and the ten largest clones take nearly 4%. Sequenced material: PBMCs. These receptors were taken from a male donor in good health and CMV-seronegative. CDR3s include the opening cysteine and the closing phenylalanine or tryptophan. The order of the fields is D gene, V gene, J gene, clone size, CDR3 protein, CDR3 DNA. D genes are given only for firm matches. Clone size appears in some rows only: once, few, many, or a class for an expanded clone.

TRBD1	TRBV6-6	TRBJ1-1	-	CASSYSTGKSGGAFF	TGTGCCAGCAGTTACTCGACAGGCAAGTCAGGGGGAGCTTTCTTT
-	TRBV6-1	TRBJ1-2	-	CASSEGRQDWAYGYTF	TGTGCCAGCAGTGAAGGACGACAGGACTGGGCCTATGGCTACACCTTC
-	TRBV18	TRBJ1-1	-	CASSLTDRMNTEAFF	TGTGCCAGCTCACTTACGGACAGAATGAACACTGAAGCTTTCTTT
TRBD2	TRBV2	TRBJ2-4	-	CASSERGVVKNIQYF	TGTGCCAGCAGTGAGCGGGGGGTTGTCAAAAACATTCAGTACTTC
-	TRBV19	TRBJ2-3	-	CASSISWGEGTDTQYF	TGTGCCAGTAGTATAAGTTGGGGAGAGGGCACAGATACGCAGTATTTT
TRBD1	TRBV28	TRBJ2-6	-	CASSPIPGQGPLSGANVLTF	TGTGCCAGCAGTCCTATCCCGGGACAGGGACCCCTCTCTGGGGCCAACGTCCTGACTTTC
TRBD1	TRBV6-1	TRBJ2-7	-	CASSGDRGLGKQYF	TGTGCCAGCAGTGGGGACAGGGGGCTTGGAAAGCAGTACTTC
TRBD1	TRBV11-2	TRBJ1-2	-	CASSPGQGEGGYTF	TGTGCCAGCAGCCCGGGACAGGGGGAAGGTGGCTACACCTTC
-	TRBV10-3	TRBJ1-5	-	CAISESAAHSNQPQHF	TGTGCCATCAGTGAGTCTGCCGCGCATAGCAATCAGCCCCAGCATTTT
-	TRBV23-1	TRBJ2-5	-	CASSQILAWTSQETQYF	TGCGCCAGCAGTCAAATCCTAGCATGGACGAGCCAAGAGACCCAGTACTTC
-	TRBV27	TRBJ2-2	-	CASSLTYTGELFF	TGTGCCAGCAGTTTAACATACACCGGGGAGCTGTTTTTT
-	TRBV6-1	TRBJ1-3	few	CASSLTQISGNTIYF	TGTGCCAGCAGTCTGACACAGATCTCTGGAAACACCATATATTTT
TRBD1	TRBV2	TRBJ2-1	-	CASSPPGQTHNEQFF	TGTGCCAGCAGTCCCCCGGGACAGACACACAATGAGCAGTTCTTC
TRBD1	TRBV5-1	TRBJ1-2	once	CASSPYGQAPNNYGYTF	TGCGCCAGCAGCCCCTACGGACAGGCCCCCAATAACTATGGCTACACCTTC
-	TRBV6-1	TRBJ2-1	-	CASSERQGFGEQFF	TGTGCCAGCAGTGAACGGCAGGGATTCGGTGAGCAGTTCTTC
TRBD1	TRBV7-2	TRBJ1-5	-	CASSFGTGYSNQPQHF	TGTGCCAGCAGCTTCGGGACAGGGTATAGCAATCAGCCCCAGCATTTT
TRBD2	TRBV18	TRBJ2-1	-	CASSPQGTRRNEQFF	TGTGCCAGCTCACCACAAGGGACTAGACGCAATGAGCAGTTCTTC
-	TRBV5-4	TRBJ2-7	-	CASSLIGRAEGEQYF	TGTGCCAGCAGCTTAATAGGCAGGGCGGAGGGTGAGCAGTACTTC
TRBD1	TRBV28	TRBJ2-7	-	CASTVNWDSSYEQYF	TGTGCCAGCACCGTTAATTGGGACAGCTCCTACGAGCAGTACTTC
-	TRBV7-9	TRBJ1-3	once	CANARGDSGNTIYF	TGTGCCAACGCCCGAGGAGACTCTGGAAACACCATATATTTT
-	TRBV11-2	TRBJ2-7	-	CASSLGGGQYF	TGTGCCAGCAGCTTAGGAGGAGGTCAGTACTTC
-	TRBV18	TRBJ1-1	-	CASSKGTDSEAFF	TGTGCCAGCTCAAAAGGGACTGACAGTGAAGCTTTCTTT
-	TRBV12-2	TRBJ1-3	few	CASRGHSGNTIYF	TGTGCAAGTCGCGGACACTCTGGAAACACCATATATTTT
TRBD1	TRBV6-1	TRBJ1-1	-	CASNRGYTEAFF	TGTGCCAGCAACAGGGGGTACACTGAAGCTTTCTTT
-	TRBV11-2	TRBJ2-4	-	CASSTHGLQGMSGKNIQYF	TGTGCCAGCAGCACCCACGGTTTGCAGGGGATGTCTGGCAAAAACATTCAGTACTTC
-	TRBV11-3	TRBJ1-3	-	CASSKGGGAGNTIYF	TGTGCCAGCAGCAAGGGAGGAGGGGCTGGAAACACCATATATTTT
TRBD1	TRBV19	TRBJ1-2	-	CASSPGQGANYGYTF	TGTGCCAGTAGTCCGGGACAGGGGGCCAACTATGGCTACACCTTC
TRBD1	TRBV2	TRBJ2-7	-	CASKGQGRGKASEQYF	TGTGCCAGCAAGGGACAGGGGCGCGGGAAGGCCTCCGAGCAGTACTTC
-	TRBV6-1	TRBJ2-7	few	CASSAPGTGVYEQYF	TGTGCCAGCAGTGCCCCCGGGACTGGAGTTTACGAGCAGTACTTC
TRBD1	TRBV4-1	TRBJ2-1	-	CASSQGVGQGDNEQFF	TGCGCCAGCAGCCAAGGTGTCGGACAGGGGGACAATGAGCAGTTCTTC
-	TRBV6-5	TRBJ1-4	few	CARSGQMNEKLFF	TGTGCCAGATCTGGACAGATGAACGAAAAACTGTTTTTT
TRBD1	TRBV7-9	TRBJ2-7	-	CASSPPGTDNSEQYF	TGTGCCAGCAGCCCCCCCGGGACAGACAATTCCGAGCAGTACTTC
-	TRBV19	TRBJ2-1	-	CASSPQRVSSYNEQFF	TGTGCCAGTAGTCCCCAGCGGGTGAGCTCCTACAATGAGCAGTTCTTC
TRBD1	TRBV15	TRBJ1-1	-	CATSRDRDRVNTEAFF	TGTGCCACCAGCAGAGACCGGGACAGGGTGAACACTGAAGCTTTCTTT
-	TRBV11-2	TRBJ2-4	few	CASSLDAGAKNIQYF	TGTGCCAGCAGCTTAGACGCGGGAGCCAAAAACATTCAGTACTTC
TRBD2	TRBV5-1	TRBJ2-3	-	CASSRSLAGPTDTQYF	TGCGCCAGCAGCAGGTCTCTAGCGGGCCCCACAGATACGCAGTATTTT
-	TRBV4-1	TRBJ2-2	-	CASSRARGGELFF	TGCGCCAGCAGCCGGGCCCGGGGCGGGGAGCTGTTTTTT
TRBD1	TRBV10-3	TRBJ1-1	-	CAISEPPGQGNTEAFF	TGTGCCATCAGTGAGCCGCCGGGACAGGGGAACACTGAAGCTTTCTTT
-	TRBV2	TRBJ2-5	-	CASRPTGETQYF	TGTGCCAGCAGACCGACGGGGGAGACCCAGTACTTC
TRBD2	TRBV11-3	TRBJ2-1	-	CASSLGRGGSDNEQFF	TGTGCCAGCAGCTTAGGAAGGGGCGGGAGTGACAATGAGCAGTTCTTC
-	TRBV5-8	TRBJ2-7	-	CASSLTGEQYF	TGTGCCAGCAGCTTGACAGGCGAGCAGTACTTC
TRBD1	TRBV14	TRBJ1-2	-	CASSQGTGVNYGYTF	TGTGCCAGCAGCCAAGGGACAGGGGTTAACTATGGCTACACCTTC
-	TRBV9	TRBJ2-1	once	CASSVGRVGNEQFF	TGTGCCAGCAGCGTAGGCCGGGTGGGCAATGAGCAGTTCTTC